This T cell receptor beta chain comes out of a study of shared clonotypes between healthy human individuals. As defined, naive CD8 cells were CD45RO-negative and positively selected for CCR7, with terminally differentiated effector memory CD45RA+ cells excluded. Germline V gene sequence: CDR1 MDHEN, CDR2 SYDVKM. Trimming stripped 2 bases from V and 7 bases from J, with 12 bases between. The CDR3 extends over 14 amino acids. Profiled with immunoSEQ multiplex PCR; TCRdb holds only in-frame clones, not every one. The repertoire holds about 1,900,000 clones, with about 95% as singletons. The sequence was collected from a man younger than 35 in good health. Sequenced material: naive CD8+ T cells sorted from blood. V is TRBV28 and J is TRBJ1-5; D perhaps matches TRBD1 (5 bases). The DNA for the CDR3 is TGTGCCAGCAGTTTAATGGGACTCGGGCAGCCCCAGCATTTT. The encoded protein is CASSLMGLGQPQHF.